This T cell receptor beta chain was captured by sequencing in a study of cytomegalovirus exposure and HLA in healthy donors. CDR3 length: 15 amino acids. Germline CDR1 LNHDA, CDR2 SQIVND (reference sequence). Losses at the gene ends were 5 bases for V and 7 bases for J; bases not matched to a gene: 12. Primers: 60 Vbeta forward and 13 Jbeta reverse. Repertoires were generated with immunoSEQ multiplex PCR, while TCRdb's copy carries only in-frame clones and drops some. The data hold roughly 200,000 clones, with around 77% observed a single time. The sequencing sample was made of PBMCs. The chain combines TRBV19 with TRBJ1-2; 8 positions agree with TRBD1. The source is a woman in her twenties or thirties in good health and CMV-seronegative. The chain's CDR3 is CASSAQPGQVGGYTF. In nucleotides, the CDR3 is TGTGCCAGTAGTGCCCAACCGGGACAGGTTGGTGGCTACACCTTC.